The 23 T cell receptor beta chains reported below all come from one sample, sequenced in a study of cytomegalovirus exposure and HLA in healthy donors. The PCR ran on 60 Vbeta and 13 Jbeta primers. Measured with immunoSEQ multiplex PCR; TCRdb has only the in-frame clones, and not every one. Its listing shows 150,000 to 200,000 clones. Input material: PBMCs. The receptors were gathered from a boy aged 10-17 years in good health and CMV-seronegative.

V and J are TRBV6-5 and TRBJ1-2; no definite D call. The CDR3 is 13 residues long. Germline V gene sequence: CDR1 MNHEY, CDR2 SVGAGI. V gave up 5 bases and J gave up 8 bases, with 15 bases separating them. The CDR3 nucleotides are TGTGCCAGCAGTCTGTCCCTATCGGGAGGCTACACCTTC. The encoded protein is CASSLSLSGGYTF.

The V gene is TRBV7-9, the J gene TRBJ2-2, with D possibly TRBD1 on 5 matching bases. V was trimmed by 5 bases and J by 4 bases, leaving 5 bases between them. The CDR3 runs to 12 residues. Per the germline V gene, CDR1 is SEHNR and CDR2 is FQNEAQ (reference sequence). The CDR3 DNA is TGTGCCAGCAGCCAGGGCACCGGGGAGCTGTTTTTT. Protein sequence: CASSQGTGELFF.

The chain employs TRBV5-4 and TRBJ1-3; D ambiguous. The CDR3 runs to 17 residues. The V gene's germline CDR1 is SGHNT and CDR2 YYREEE (reference sequence). The V and J ends lost 5 bases and 0 bases respectively, with 18 bases between them. The DNA for the CDR3 is TGTGCCAGCAGTCCGGCCGGGAGAACAGACTCTGGAAACACCATATATTTT. This encodes CASSPAGRTDSGNTIYF.

The gene calls are TRBV9 and TRBJ1-2, with D maybe TRBD1 (6 bases). The V gene lost 3 bases and the J gene lost 3 bases, with 21 bases spanning the gap. This CDR3 contains 17 residues. Germline assignment: CDR1 SGDLS and CDR2 YYNGEE. CDR3 DNA sequence: TGTGCCAGCAGCGCCGTCCCGCCTCGGGACACCTACTATGGCTACACCTTC. Its protein product is CASSAVPPRDTYYGYTF. The whole variable domain, filled in from reference TRBV9 and TRBJ1-2, reads DSGVTQTPKHLITATGQRVTLRCSPRSGDLSVYWYQQSLDQGLQFLIQYYNGEERAKGNILERFSAQQFPDLHSELNLSSLELGDSALYFCASSAVPPRDTYYGYTFGSGTRLTVV.

The CDR3 nucleotides are TGTGCCAGCAGCCCCATCCGGGACAGGGGGTTTGACTATGGCTACACCTTC. Residues: CASSPIRDRGFDYGYTF. The J gene is TRBJ1-2, the V gene TRBV28; TRBD1 aligns across 11 bases. The CDR3 has 17 amino acids. Germline CDR1 MDHEN, CDR2 SYDVKM. J lost 3 bases, V lost 6 bases, and 12 bases had no gene match.

This chain links TRBV4-1 with TRBJ2-1, with a weak D call TRBD1 (5 bases). The ends were cut back, 5 bases at V and 3 bases at J, with 17 bases in the middle. Per the germline V gene, CDR1 is MGHRA and CDR2 is YSYEKL. The CDR3 runs 16 residues. The CDR3 region is CASSSLSRRGYNEQFF. The DNA of the CDR3 is TGCGCCAGCAGCTCACTATCCCGTAGGGGCTACAATGAGCAGTTCTTC.

The J gene is TRBJ2-2, the V gene TRBV7-3; a possible D gene is TRBD2 (6 bases). Trimming took off 5 bases at V and 7 bases at J, with 17 bases between the two ends. This CDR3 has 15 residues. Germline V gene data show CDR1 as SGHTA and CDR2 as FQGTGA. CDR3 protein: CASSPEGLRSGELFF. Written as DNA, the CDR3 is TGTGCCAGCAGCCCAGAGGGACTTCGAAGCGGGGAGCTGTTTTTT.

The CDR3 loop reads CASSSRGGTGGSDTQYF. The CDR3 nucleotides read TGCGCCAGCAGCTCCAGGGGCGGGACAGGGGGTTCAGATACGCAGTATTTT. V usage is TRBV5-1 and J usage is TRBJ2-3; the match to TRBD1 covers 11 bases. The CDR3 is 17 residues long. Germline loops: CDR1 SGHRS, CDR2 YFSETQ. V was clipped by 3 bases and J by 4 bases; unmatched bases: 10.

This chain connects TRBV28 to TRBJ1-5; possible D gene TRBD1, 5 bases. Per germline, CDR1 MDHEN and CDR2 SYDVKM. The CDR3 covers 13 residues. V shed 7 bases and J shed 4 bases, with 11 bases lying between them. The CDR3 nucleotides are TGTGCCAGCATGGGGCAGTTAAATCAGCCCCAGCATTTT. This sequence encodes CASMGQLNQPQHF.

The CDR3 spells CASSLGLAASYNEQFF. In DNA, the CDR3 is TGCGCCAGCAGCTTGGGACTAGCGGCCTCCTACAATGAGCAGTTCTTC. The gene calls are TRBV5-1 and TRBJ2-1, with 9 positions matching TRBD2. The CDR3 totals 16 residues. Losses at the gene ends were 0 bases for V and 0 bases for J; bases not matched to a gene: 1. The germline gives CDR1 SGHRS, CDR2 YFSETQ.

The chain employs TRBV7-2 and TRBJ1-1, with 9 bases that match TRBD1. The V gene end was trimmed by 3 bases and the J gene end by 6 bases; junction bases not matched to a gene: 5. The germline gives CDR1 SGHTA, CDR2 FQGNSA. CDR3 length equals 14 residues. The CDR3 sequence: CASSFDRGTPEAFF. CDR3 sequence (DNA): TGTGCCAGCAGCTTTGACAGGGGGACCCCTGAAGCTTTCTTT.

The gene calls are TRBV6-5 and TRBJ1-6; D unclear. Germline CDR1 MNHEY, CDR2 SVGAGI. The CDR3 consists of 14 residues. The V end lost 2 bases, the J end lost 5 bases, and 7 bases lay between the germline ends. CDR3 bases: TGTGCCAGCAGTTACATGGGCAATAATTCACCCCTCCACTTT. Its translation: CASSYMGNNSPLHF.

This sequence joins TRBV1 and TRBJ2-2; the table's D call, TRBD2, was not checked against the DNA. TRBV1 is a documented pseudogene. CDR3 length: 19 residues. This CDR3 is CTSSQPALLATHFTGELFF. CDR3 bases: TGCACCAGCAGCCAACCCGCTTTGCTAGCGACTCATTTCACCGGGGAGCTGTTTTTT.

The chain uses TRBV28 and TRBJ2-3, with D tentatively TRBD2 (7 bases). Germline-derived CDR1 and CDR2 are MDHEN and SYDVKM. The CDR3 is 18 amino acids. V was cut by 2 bases and J by 0 bases, with 18 bases left in between. The CDR3 loop reads CASSLTYGGGLSTDTQYF. The CDR3 nucleotides read TGTGCCAGCAGTTTAACCTACGGCGGGGGCCTGAGCACAGATACGCAGTATTTT.

V is TRBV7-6 and J is TRBJ2-2; 15 bases fit TRBD2. Losses at the gene ends were 4 bases for V and 0 bases for J; bases not matched to a gene: 6. The CDR3 length is 19 residues. CDR1 is SGHVS and CDR2 is FNYEAQ in the germline V gene. CDR3 nucleotide sequence: TGTGCCAGCAGCTACCCTGGGACTAGCGGGGGGACGAACACCGGGGAGCTGTTTTTT. Translating it yields CASSYPGTSGGTNTGELFF.

The gene calls are TRBV5-4 and TRBJ1-2; D unclear. Germline-derived CDR1 and CDR2 are SGHNT and YYREEE (reference sequence). The CDR3 sequence is 12 residues long. V was cut by 3 bases and J by 8 bases, with 11 bases left in between. The CDR3 reads CASSSNLAGYTF. The CDR3 DNA is TGTGCCAGCAGCTCGAACTTAGCCGGCTACACCTTC. Full variable domain (rest looked up from reference TRBV5-4 and TRBJ1-2): ETGVTQSPTHLIKTRGQQVTLRCSSQSGHNTVSWYQQALGQGPQFIFQYYREEENGRGNFPPRFSGLQFPNYSSELNVNALELDDSALYLCASSSNLAGYTFGSGTRLTVV.

The chain links TRBV4-1 to TRBJ1-2; D uncertain. V was trimmed by 0 bases and J by 0 bases, leaving 17 bases between them. This CDR3 has 18 residues. The germline V gene encodes CDR1 MGHRA and CDR2 YSYEKL. In nucleotides, the CDR3 is TGCGCCAGCAGCCAAGAATCCAGGCGCCAACGAGCTAACTATGGCTACACCTTC. Its protein is CASSQESRRQRANYGYTF.

J is TRBJ2-4 and V is TRBV7-6; no definite D call. Germline V CDR1 and CDR2: SGHVS, FNYEAQ. The CDR3 runs to 13 residues. Trimming stripped 5 bases from V and 9 bases from J, with 14 bases between. The CDR3 is CASSPDNYGIQYF. CDR3 DNA sequence: TGTGCCAGCAGCCCAGATAACTACGGCATTCAGTACTTC.

The chain has TRBV7-6 and TRBJ2-3; possible D gene TRBD1, 6 bases. CDR1 and CDR2 from the germline V gene are SGHVS and FNYEAQ. V was clipped by 1 base and J by 5 bases, with 7 bases between them. The CDR3 totals 13 residues. The CDR3 DNA reads as TGTGCCAGCAGCTTAGAGGGGGTAGATACGCAGTATTTT. Encoded protein: CASSLEGVDTQYF.

The chain links TRBV19 to TRBJ2-5, with TRBD1 matching 10 bases. Germline trimming cut 3 bases from V and 5 bases from J; bases unmatched to any gene: 9. Germline assignment: CDR1 LNHDA and CDR2 SQIVND (reference sequence). The CDR3 sequence is 16 residues long. CDR3 DNA: TGTGCCAGTAGTATTCGACAGGGGGCGAGTACGGAGACCCAGTACTTC. Its translation: CASSIRQGASTETQYF.

For the CDR3, the DNA is TGTGCCAGCAGCAGCCGCGGGACTTCCTACGAGCAGTACTTC. Translation gives CASSSRGTSYEQYF. This chain links TRBV13 with TRBJ2-7; weak D call: TRBD2 (6 bases). This CDR3 contains 14 residues. V lost 5 bases and J lost 1, with 12 bases in between. Germline CDR1 PRHDT, CDR2 FYEKMQ (reference sequence).

The gene calls are TRBV28 and TRBJ1-5; the D gene is possibly TRBD1 (6 bases). With 6 bases removed from V and 4 bases from J, the gap between germline ends came to 10 bases. Germline values: CDR1 MDHEN, CDR2 SYDVKM. The CDR3 extends over 13 amino acids. The CDR3 is CASSGQKNQPQHF. The CDR3 nucleotides read TGTGCCAGCAGCGGACAGAAGAATCAGCCCCAGCATTTT.

V and J are TRBV2 and TRBJ2-3; TRBD1 aligns across 8 bases. Per germline, CDR1 SNHLY and CDR2 FYNNEI. With 7 bases clipped from V and 0 bases from J, the junction kept 9 bases outside the gene matches. The CDR3 sequence is 16 residues long. CDR3 loop: CASTIIGQGSTDTQYF. The CDR3 DNA sequence: TGTGCCAGCACCATAATCGGACAGGGTAGCACAGATACGCAGTATTTT.